The 27 T cell receptor beta chains below were found in one sample sequenced in a study of T-cell memory formation after mild COVID-19. TCRdb recomputed calls from the 5' RACE reads with MiXCR, one row per CDR3 protein. The sample includes under 200,000 distinct CDR3 sequences, 11% of them seen just once. The material sequenced was PBMCs or a T cell subset sorted from them (not recorded which). These receptors were taken from a man aged 18 to 29 who had mild COVID-19 (a few samples of this study predate the infection). Cell type and time point are not known.

This clonotype was found many times. The chain is built from TRBV5-1 and TRBJ2-1, with 8 positions matching TRBD2. The CDR3 is 16 residues long. V was clipped by 0 bases and J by 0 bases; unmatched bases: 2. Germline V gene lookup returns CDR1 SGHRS and CDR2 YFSETQ. The CDR3 coding sequence is TGCGCCAGCAGCTTGGCCGGGGGGGGCTCCTACAATGAGCAGTTCTTC. Its translation: CASSLAGGGSYNEQFF.

This clonotype was found a few times. The chain combines TRBV10-3 with TRBJ1-2; D not resolved. Trimming pared 4 bases from V and 4 bases from J, leaving 16 bases between. CDR1 and CDR2 (germline): ENHRY, SYGVKD. The CDR3 is 15 residues long. CDR3 DNA sequence: TGTGCCATCAGTGGACCCGGGGAGGAGGGCTATGGCTACACCTTC. Encoded protein: CAISGPGEEGYGYTF.

This clonotype was detected many times. The V and J genes are TRBV20-1 and TRBJ2-3; no clear D. This CDR3 contains 11 residues. Germline-derived CDR1 and CDR2 are DFQATT and SNEGSKA (reference sequence). Trimming stripped 2 bases from V and 9 bases from J, with 9 bases between. As DNA, the CDR3 is TGCAGTGCTAGATCACTCGACACGCAGTATTTT. Residues: CSARSLDTQYF.

The V call is TRBV7-2, the J call TRBJ2-5, with D perhaps TRBD1 (5 bases). Germline values: CDR1 SGHTA, CDR2 FQGNSA. This CDR3 comprises 14 residues. V was trimmed by 2 bases and J by 5 bases, leaving 12 bases between them. The DNA of the CDR3 is TGTGCCAGCAGCTTACGACAGACCAGGGAGACCCAGTACTTC. This codes for CASSLRQTRETQYF.

This clonotype was seen more than once but under ten times. The chain carries TRBV5-8 and TRBJ2-1; possible D gene TRBD1, 5 bases. This CDR3 is 17 amino acids long. V was trimmed by 2 bases and J by 9 bases, leaving 24 bases between them. Germline CDR1 SGHTS, CDR2 YDEGEE. The CDR3 reads CASSFEDRGRAVGEQFF. The CDR3 nucleotides read TGTGCCAGCAGCTTTGAGGATAGGGGCAGGGCAGTCGGTGAGCAGTTCTTC.

V usage is TRBV5-1 and J usage is TRBJ2-7; 9 bases line up with TRBD1. Per the germline V gene, CDR1 is SGHRS and CDR2 is YFSETQ. With V trimmed by 0 bases and J by 2 bases, 6 bases remained unmatched. There are 16 residues in the CDR3. CDR3 in DNA: TGCGCCAGCAGCTTGGCGGTAGGGACAGGGACCTACGAGCAGTACTTC. Protein product: CASSLAVGTGTYEQYF.

The chain has TRBV7-2 and TRBJ2-2, with 8 positions matching TRBD1. CDR1 SGHTA and CDR2 FQGNSA come from the germline V gene. With 8 bases clipped from V and 6 bases from J, the junction kept 8 bases outside the gene matches. CDR3 length: 14 amino acids. CDR3 sequence (DNA): TGTGCCAGCTCCCCAGGGGGCGCCGCCGGGGAGCTGTTTTTT. Its protein is CASSPGGAAGELFF.

The genes are TRBV11-2 and TRBJ2-2; the D gene is possibly TRBD2 (6 bases). This CDR3 contains 13 residues. The germline V and J ends were trimmed by 4 bases and 6 bases, with 9 bases remaining between them. The germline V gene encodes CDR1 SGHAT and CDR2 FQNNGV. The CDR3 sequence: CASSWRAPGELFF. The CDR3 coding sequence is TGTGCCAGCAGCTGGAGGGCCCCCGGGGAGCTGTTTTTT.

This clonotype showed up just a few times. The genes are TRBV11-2 and TRBJ2-1; perhaps TRBD2 as D (6 bases). The V gene lost 1 base and the J gene lost 1 base, with 11 bases spanning the gap. The CDR3 has 16 residues. Germline-derived CDR1 and CDR2 are SGHAT and FQNNGV. The CDR3, as DNA: TGTGCCAGCAGCTTAGGTAGCGGACTATCCTACAATGAGCAGTTCTTC. Translating it yields CASSLGSGLSYNEQFF. The full variable domain, completed using reference TRBV11-2 and TRBJ2-1, is EAGVAQSPRYKIIEKRQSVAFWCNPISGHATLYWYQQILGQGPKLLIQFQNNGVVDDSQLPKDRFSAERLKGVDSTLKIQPAKLEDSAVYLCASSLGSGLSYNEQFFGPGTRLTVL.

This clonotype showed up just a few times. The germline gene is not matched at one end of the junction; a read error may be the cause. The CDR3 coding sequence is TGTGCCAGCAGCCAAGATCGGGCAGGGAACCAGGAGACCCAGTACTTC. Residues: CASSQDRAGNQETQYF. The chain links TRBV4-2 to TRBJ2-5, with TRBD1 as a possible D gene (5 bases). Germline-derived CDR1 and CDR2 are LGHNA and YNFKEQ. The CDR3 covers 16 residues.

V gene TRBV7-2 combines with J gene TRBJ1-1; D might be TRBD1 (6 bases). Germline V CDR1 and CDR2: SGHTA, FQGNSA. The V end lost 4 bases, the J end lost 10 bases, and 13 bases lay between the germline ends. The CDR3 is made up of 12 amino acids. The CDR3 here is CASSSYRVGAFF. As DNA, the CDR3 is TGTGCCAGCAGCTCGTACAGGGTTGGAGCTTTCTTT.

This clonotype was counted between two and nine times. This chain links TRBV18 with TRBJ2-5, with TRBD2 matching over 12 bases. This CDR3 region has 16 residues. The V gene end was trimmed by 0 bases and the J gene end by 2 bases; junction bases not matched to a gene: 1. Germline CDR1 and CDR2: KGHSH and LQKENI. The CDR3 region has the DNA TGTGCCAGCTCACCACCCCTAGCGGGGGGGCAAGAGACCCAGTACTTC. It translates to CASSPPLAGGQETQYF.

The J gene is TRBJ1-2, the V gene TRBV5-6; no clear D gene. CDR1 is SGHDT and CDR2 is YYEEEE in the germline V gene. The ends were cut back, 4 bases at V and 7 bases at J, with 17 bases in the middle. The CDR3 loop spans 14 amino acids. CDR3 DNA sequence: TGTGCCAGCAGCCTTCCGCCGGGGAAGAGTGGCTACACCTTC. It is translated as CASSLPPGKSGYTF.

This chain connects TRBV19 to TRBJ2-2, with 7 bases lining up with TRBD1. Germline V gene lookup returns CDR1 LNHDA and CDR2 SQIVND (reference sequence). V dropped 8 bases and J dropped 4; count of bases not matched to a gene: 4. CDR3 length: 13 amino acids. The CDR3 DNA reads as TGTGCCAGTGGATCAGGGGGCACCGGGGAGCTGTTTTTT. Translating it yields CASGSGGTGELFF.

This clonotype has just a few counts. V and J are TRBV27 and TRBJ1-5; a possible D gene is TRBD1 (6 bases). The CDR3 consists of 14 residues. V was shortened by 2 bases and J by 7 bases, with 12 bases between the two germline ends. Germline assignment: CDR1 MNHEY and CDR2 SMNVEV (reference sequence). The CDR3 DNA is TGTGCCAGCAGTTTAACTGGGGGCATACAGCCCCAGCATTTT. As protein: CASSLTGGIQPQHF.

This clonotype has only a few counts. This chain uses TRBV9 with TRBJ1-2; 7 bases match TRBD1. The germline CDR1 and CDR2 sequences are SGDLS and YYNGEE. The trim removed 3 bases at V and 0 bases at J, leaving 8 bases unmatched. There are 16 residues in the CDR3. The CDR3, as DNA: TGTGCCAGCAGCGGGCGTGGGACAGCCACTAACTATGGCTACACCTTC. Translation: CASSGRGTATNYGYTF.

This clonotype has more than one count but fewer than ten. The rearrangement links TRBV4-3 to TRBJ1-2; D may be TRBD1 (5 bases). Germline V CDR1 and CDR2: LGHNA, YSLEER. V gave up 0 bases and J gave up 8 bases, with 13 bases separating them. This CDR3 spans 14 amino acids. This chain's CDR3 is CASSQEDAGSGYTF. The CDR3 DNA reads TGCGCCAGCAGCCAAGAGGACGCAGGGAGCGGCTACACCTTC.

The chain carries TRBV29-1 and TRBJ2-7, with D possibly matching TRBD2 (5 bases). This CDR3 comprises 11 residues. Trimming took 6 bases from V and 2 from J, leaving 8 bases between them. Germline V CDR1 and CDR2: SQVTM, ANQGSEA. Here the CDR3 DNA reads TGCAGCGTGGACGGGACCTACGAGCAGTACTTC. It specifies CSVDGTYEQYF.

The V gene is TRBV15, the J gene TRBJ1-2; TRBD1 aligns across 8 bases. The CDR3 runs to 14 residues. From germline, CDR1 is LNHNV and CDR2 YYDKDF (reference sequence). V dropped 3 bases and J dropped 3; count of bases not matched to a gene: 3. CDR3 loop: CATSRTTGDYGYTF. CDR3 coding DNA: TGTGCCACCAGCAGGACGACAGGGGACTATGGCTACACCTTC.

This clonotype was seen repeatedly, ten times or more. The rearrangement uses TRBV7-2 and TRBJ2-3; D is unresolved. The CDR3 spans 13 residues. Trimming removed 1 base from V and 4 bases from J, with 6 bases in between. Germline loops: CDR1 SGHTA, CDR2 FQGNSA. The CDR3 nucleotides read TGTGCCAGCAGCTTAGTTGGGGCAGATACGCAGTATTTT. Encoded protein: CASSLVGADTQYF.

This clonotype was counted between two and nine times. The V call is TRBV6-5, the J call TRBJ1-4; D gene ambiguous. Germline values: CDR1 MNHEY, CDR2 SVGAGI. V lost 5 bases to trimming and J lost 3 bases, with 13 bases between them. CDR3 size: 15 residues. The CDR3 here is CASSPGGRSNEKLFF. Written as DNA, the CDR3 is TGTGCCAGCAGTCCCGGCGGCAGGTCTAATGAAAAACTGTTTTTT.

This clonotype was seen a few times. V is TRBV6-1 and J is TRBJ1-1; D is unclear. CDR1 and CDR2 from the germline V gene are MNHNS and SASEGT. Trimming took 3 bases from V and 10 from J, leaving 9 bases between them. The CDR3 runs to 11 residues. CDR3 coding DNA: TGTGCCAGCAGTGAGAATCTTGGAGCTTTCTTT. This translates into CASSENLGAFF.

Many counts were recorded for this clonotype. A read error may account for a junction end that differs from germline. The V call is TRBV18, the J call TRBJ1-1, with D perhaps matching TRBD1 (6 bases). CDR1 and CDR2 (germline): KGHSH, LQKENI. The CDR3 runs to 13 residues. The CDR3 is CASSPQGDTEAFF. As DNA, the CDR3 is TGTGCCAGCTCTCCACAGGGTGACACTGAAGCTTTCTTT. Based on the CDR3 plus reference TRBV18 and TRBJ1-1, the full variable domain is NAGVMQNPRHLVRRRGQEARLRCSPMKGHSHVYWYRQLPEEGLKFMVYLQKENIIDESGMPKERFSAEFPKEGPSILRIQQVVRGDSAAYFCASSPQGDTEAFFGQGTRLTVV.

The chain recombines TRBV4-3 with TRBJ2-3; D uncertain. The CDR3 length is 13 residues. V lost 0 bases to trimming and J lost 3 bases, with 4 bases between them. Germline values: CDR1 LGHNA, CDR2 YSLEER. CDR3 nucleotide sequence: TGCGCCAGCAGCCAAGATAGGACAGATACGCAGTATTTT. As protein: CASSQDRTDTQYF.

The V call is TRBV6-2 or TRBV6-3, the J call TRBJ2-3, with D possibly TRBD2 on 5 matching bases. The CDR3 is 15 amino acids. Trimming left V 3 bases short and J 4 bases short, with 14 bases between. Germline V gene data show CDR1 as MNHEY and CDR2 as SVGEGT. CDR3 amino acids: CASSYGSSGPDTQYF. The CDR3 coding sequence is TGTGCCAGCAGTTATGGATCGAGCGGCCCAGATACGCAGTATTTT.

There are a few counts of this clonotype. This chain links TRBV27 with TRBJ1-5; 7 bases are a match to TRBD1. Germline V CDR1 and CDR2: MNHEY, SMNVEV (reference sequence). Trimming at V came to 3 bases and at J to 4 bases, leaving 6 bases not matched to a gene. The CDR3 is 15 amino acids. The CDR3 nucleotides are TGTGCCAGCAGTTTTGCAGGGGGGTATAATCAGCCCCAGCATTTT. Its protein is CASSFAGGYNQPQHF.

This clonotype was picked up a small number of times. The CDR3: CASSLEMNTEAFF. The DNA for the CDR3 is TGTGCCAGCAGTTTAGAAATGAACACTGAAGCTTTCTTT. The rearrangement uses TRBV12-3 or TRBV12-4 and TRBJ1-1; D call uncertain. There are 13 residues in the CDR3. The ends were cut back, 1 base at V and 0 bases at J, with 3 bases in the middle.